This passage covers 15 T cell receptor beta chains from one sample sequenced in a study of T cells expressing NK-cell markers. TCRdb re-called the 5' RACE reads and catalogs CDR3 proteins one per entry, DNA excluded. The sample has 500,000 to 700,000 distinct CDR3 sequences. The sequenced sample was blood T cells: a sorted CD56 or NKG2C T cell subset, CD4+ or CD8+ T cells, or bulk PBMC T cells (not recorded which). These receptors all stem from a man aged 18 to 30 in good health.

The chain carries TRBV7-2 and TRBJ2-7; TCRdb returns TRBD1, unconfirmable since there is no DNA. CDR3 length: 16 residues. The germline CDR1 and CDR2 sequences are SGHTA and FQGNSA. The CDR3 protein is CASSSPGARGPYEQYF. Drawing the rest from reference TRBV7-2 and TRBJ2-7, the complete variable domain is GAGVSQSPSNKVTEKGKDVELRCDPISGHTALYWYRQSLGQGLEFLIYFQGNSAPDKSGLPSDRFSAERTGGSVSTLTIQRTQQEDSAVYLCASSSPGARGPYEQYFGPGTRLTVT.

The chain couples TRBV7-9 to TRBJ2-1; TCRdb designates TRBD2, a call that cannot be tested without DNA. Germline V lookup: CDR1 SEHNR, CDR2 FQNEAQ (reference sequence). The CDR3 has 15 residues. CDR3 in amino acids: CASSKLVEGDHEQFF.

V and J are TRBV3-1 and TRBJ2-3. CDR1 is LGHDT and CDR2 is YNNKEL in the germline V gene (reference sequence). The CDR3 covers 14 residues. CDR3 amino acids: CASSQKGSTDTQYF.

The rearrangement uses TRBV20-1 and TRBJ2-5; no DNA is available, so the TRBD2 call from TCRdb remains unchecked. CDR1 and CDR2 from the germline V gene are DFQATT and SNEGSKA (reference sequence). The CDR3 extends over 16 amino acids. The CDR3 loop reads CSARRLGAGGQETQYF.

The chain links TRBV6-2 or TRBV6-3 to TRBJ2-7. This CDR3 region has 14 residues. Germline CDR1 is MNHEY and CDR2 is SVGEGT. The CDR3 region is CASSYSWGPYEQYF.

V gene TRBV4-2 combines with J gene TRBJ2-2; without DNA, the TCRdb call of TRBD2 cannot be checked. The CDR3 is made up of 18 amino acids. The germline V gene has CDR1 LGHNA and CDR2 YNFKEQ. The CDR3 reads CASSQEIGLAGRTGELFF.

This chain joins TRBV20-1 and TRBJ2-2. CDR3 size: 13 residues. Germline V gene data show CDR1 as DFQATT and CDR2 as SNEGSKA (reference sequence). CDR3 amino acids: CSAATAGPGELFF.

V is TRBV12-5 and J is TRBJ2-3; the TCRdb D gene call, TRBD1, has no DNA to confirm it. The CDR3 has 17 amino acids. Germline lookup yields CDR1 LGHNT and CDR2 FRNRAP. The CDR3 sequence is CASGLVLPAERTDTQYF.

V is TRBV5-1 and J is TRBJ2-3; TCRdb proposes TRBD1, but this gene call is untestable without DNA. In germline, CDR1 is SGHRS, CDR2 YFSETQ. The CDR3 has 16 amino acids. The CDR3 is CASSFQGTLSTDTQYF.

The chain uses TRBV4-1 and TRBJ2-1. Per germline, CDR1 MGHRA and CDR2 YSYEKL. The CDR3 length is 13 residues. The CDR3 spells CASSQISTDEQFF.

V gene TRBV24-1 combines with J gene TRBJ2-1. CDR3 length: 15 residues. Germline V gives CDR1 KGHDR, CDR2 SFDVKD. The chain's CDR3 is CATSDLYYSYNEQFF.

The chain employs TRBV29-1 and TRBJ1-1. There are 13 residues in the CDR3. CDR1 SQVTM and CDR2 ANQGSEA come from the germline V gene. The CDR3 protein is CSVGQRMNTEAFF.

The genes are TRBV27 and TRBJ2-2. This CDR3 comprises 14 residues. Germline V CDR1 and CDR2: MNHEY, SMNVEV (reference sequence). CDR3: CASREARGTGELFF.

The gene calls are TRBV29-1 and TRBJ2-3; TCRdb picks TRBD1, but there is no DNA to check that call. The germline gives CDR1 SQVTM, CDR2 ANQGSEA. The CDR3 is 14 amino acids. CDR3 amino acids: CSVEEGVYTDTQYF.

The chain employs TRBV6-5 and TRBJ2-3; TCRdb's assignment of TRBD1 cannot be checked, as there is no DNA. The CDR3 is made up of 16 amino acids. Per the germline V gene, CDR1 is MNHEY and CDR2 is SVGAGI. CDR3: CASSYRRQGVADTQYF.